These T cell receptor beta chains were read from a single sample in a study of post-analysis software for immune sequencing data. TCRdb independently ran MiXCR on the PCR reads; one entry per CDR3 protein. The sample holds about 460,000 distinct CDR3 sequences, roughly 45% seen once. Specimen: blood. Receptor source: a girl between 5 and 17 years old with multiple sclerosis. The CDR3 runs from the conserved cysteine through the conserved F or W.

length: 18
V: TRBV12-3/TRBV12-4
CDR3: CASSSGLAGGPDYNEQFF

length: 14
V: TRBV14
CDR3: CASSQERGGDTQYF

length: 13
V: TRBV27
CDR3: CASSLLGGGEQYF

length: 14
V: TRBV5-1
CDR3: CASRPGRGDNEQFF

length: 12
V: TRBV12-3/TRBV12-4
CDR3: CASSFRFKAQYF

length: 14
V: TRBV28
CDR3: CASSLVEAGTEAFF

length: 16
V: TRBV9
CDR3: CASSVGIGEGRNEQFF

length: 15
V: TRBV19
CDR3: CASSILGLATDTQYF

length: 15
V: TRBV6-5
CDR3: CASSYTVGVFYEQYF

length: 14
V: TRBV5-1
CDR3: CASSLAGHSYEQYF

length: 14
V: TRBV4-1
CDR3: CASSQGSTTYEQYF

length: 14
V: TRBV12-3/TRBV12-4
CDR3: CASTHRPNNSPLHF

length: 14
V: TRBV29-1
CDR3: CSVPVEQGSGELFF

length: 13
V: TRBV28
CDR3: CASRRGRPYEQYF

length: 13
V: TRBV18
CDR3: CASSTRTADTQYF

length: 16
V: TRBV12-3/TRBV12-4
CDR3: CASSLRPQGSEDTQYF

length: 16
V: TRBV24-1
CDR3: CATSDLTSGNYNEQFF

length: 16
V: TRBV7-9
CDR3: CASSLIPIVAYNEQFF

length: 19
V: TRBV6-5
CDR3: CASSYSAAPGTSGRYEQYF

length: 14
V: TRBV5-5
CDR3: CANSSTGATDTQYF

length: 12
V: TRBV2
CDR3: CASSRQGSEAFF

length: 13
V: TRBV20-1
CDR3: CSAPDVARGEQYF

length: 14
V: TRBV5-6
CDR3: CASSLLEAYNEQFF

length: 20
V: TRBV29-1
CDR3: CSVDTGWPGLAGGVYKGQFF

length: 16
V: TRBV5-8
CDR3: CASSLEGTNLKYEQYF

length: 11
V: TRBV24-1
CDR3: CATRSGTEAFF

length: 14
V: TRBV5-1
CDR3: CASSVDGAKNIQYF

length: 13
V: TRBV7-9
CDR3: CASTAGRVTEAFF

length: 18
V: TRBV10-3
CDR3: CAISPGLAGPLASYEQYF

length: 11
V: TRBV27
CDR3: CASSFNSIQYF

length: 15
V: TRBV7-2
CDR3: CASSFYTGYNSPLHF

length: 15
V: TRBV11-2
CDR3: CASSSKREWPDTQYF

length: 10
V: TRBV6-5
CDR3: CATKRVEQYF

length: 18
V: TRBV10-3
CDR3: CATTTTDRGHPGGTEAFF

length: 14
V: TRBV5-1
CDR3: CASSLEGHPYGYTF

length: 16
V: TRBV28
CDR3: CASSLQGKASTDTQYF

length: 21
V: TRBV5-1
CDR3: CASSPAKSGTGHERGNQPQHF

length: 16
V: TRBV4-3
CDR3: CASSQGGLAGTDTQYF

length: 15
V: TRBV28
CDR3: CASSLGGAGNQPQHF

length: 15
V: TRBV10-1
CDR3: CASSERAGKDQPQHF

length: 13
V: TRBV29-1
CDR3: CSVPEAGANVLTF

length: 16
V: TRBV4-2
CDR3: CASSPSGTGGAGEQFF

length: 15
V: TRBV20-1
CDR3: CSASTGLAWTDTQYF

length: 17
V: TRBV20-1
CDR3: CSAREISRASGGNEQFF

length: 15
V: TRBV20-1
CDR3: CSARDPPLRDQPQHF

length: 13
V: TRBV5-1
CDR3: CASSPGLLVEQFF

length: 16
V: TRBV28
CDR3: CASSLKRAEATYEQYF

length: 13
V: TRBV20-1
CDR3: CSAGQAGANVLTF

length: 14
V: TRBV7-9
CDR3: CASSPRTGYTEAFF

length: 15
V: TRBV20-1
CDR3: CSASGLADTYNEQFF

length: 16
V: TRBV15
CDR3: CATSREGPGAGDTQYF

length: 16
V: TRBV28
CDR3: CASSLWNRGLTSEAFF

length: 14
V: TRBV5-1
CDR3: CASSSGQREEKLFF

length: 11
V: TRBV7-3
CDR3: CASSLGRKQYF

length: 14
V: TRBV12-3/TRBV12-4
CDR3: CASSPGAGVYGYTF

length: 13
V: TRBV12-3/TRBV12-4
CDR3: CASSLEGFGGYTF

length: 15
V: TRBV9
CDR3: CASSGDFDSDNEQFF

length: 14
V: TRBV5-1
CDR3: CASSGTGGYNVLTF

length: 13
V: TRBV27
CDR3: CASSMGLNNEQFF